This T cell receptor (beta chain) was sequenced for a study of PD-1 blockade in classical Hodgkin lymphoma. After autologous stem cell transplantation all patients relapsed, and prior brentuximab vedotin exposure differed between cohorts. Complete response, partial response or progressive disease were the best responses. The table came from immunoSEQ multiplex PCR; TCRdb's copy has only in-frame clones and leaves some out. This sample has 90,000 or so clones, with nearly 95% found just once. The germline CDR1 and CDR2 sequences are MDHEN and SYDVKM. V dropped 7 bases and J dropped 5; count of bases not matched to a gene: 4. This CDR3 spans 13 amino acids. In this sample, this clone turned up once.

V is TRBV28 and J is TRBJ2-5; 10 bases are shared with TRBD2. The starting material was peripheral blood mononuclear cells (PBMCs), obtained before the second cycle of nivolumab. The clonotype comes from a human donor with classical Hodgkin lymphoma. CDR3 nucleotide sequence: TGTGCCAGCACTCCAGCGGGAGGGGAGACCCAGTACTTC. Amino acids: CASTPAGGETQYF.